This T cell receptor (beta chain) was identified in a study of radiotherapy plus CTLA-4 blockade in lung cancer (dated by TCRdb to between 2018 and 2020). Broadly, across the study: Among enrolled patients, 15% to 20% had an objective response and 31% reached disease control.

From the germline V gene, CDR1 is SGHRS and CDR2 is YFSETQ. Measured from the cysteine to the phenylalanine, the CDR3 is 15 residues long. The CDR3 DNA has 45 bases and is translated from base 1. The germline ends are 13 bases apart after V is trimmed by 0 bases and J by 5 bases. Comment on this clone: Its antigen is still unknown. No clone much larger than this one lies a single base away; base qualities are absent.

Overall study results and their limits: The strongest predictors of response were reported to be early dynamic shifts in blood T cell clones along with a rise in serum interferon-beta following radiation. After treatment with radiotherapy and ipilimumab, TCR clones that came from tumors expanded in the peripheral blood.

Focal radiation therapy combined with CTLA-4 blockade (ipilimumab) was tested in patients with chemo-refractory metastatic non-small-cell lung cancer. Preparation of the library involved the immunoSEQ multiplex PCR assay. TCRdb took over this immuneACCESS table, retaining in-frame rearrangements with V and J assigned. Such tables are incomplete; in checked studies, under half of the missing clones stem from an unresolved V gene, and the remainder is unexplained. The sample yields about 110,000 clones; approximately 87% were counted once. The top ten clonotypes cover 2% to 2.5% of the sample. Sequencing used peripheral blood, obtained from a patient treated with radiotherapy plus ipilimumab. This receptor was taken from a human donor with non-small cell lung cancer that progressed on radiotherapy plus ipilimumab. Some clones in this sample may be carry-over from other donors' samples. The chain employs TRBV5-1 and TRBJ2-3; the D segment could be TRBD2, given 5 matching bases. The CDR3 in this case is CASSLERVLGDTQYF. The DNA sequence is given as TGCGCCAGCAGCTTGGAGAGGGTTCTGGGAGATACGCAGTATTTT.